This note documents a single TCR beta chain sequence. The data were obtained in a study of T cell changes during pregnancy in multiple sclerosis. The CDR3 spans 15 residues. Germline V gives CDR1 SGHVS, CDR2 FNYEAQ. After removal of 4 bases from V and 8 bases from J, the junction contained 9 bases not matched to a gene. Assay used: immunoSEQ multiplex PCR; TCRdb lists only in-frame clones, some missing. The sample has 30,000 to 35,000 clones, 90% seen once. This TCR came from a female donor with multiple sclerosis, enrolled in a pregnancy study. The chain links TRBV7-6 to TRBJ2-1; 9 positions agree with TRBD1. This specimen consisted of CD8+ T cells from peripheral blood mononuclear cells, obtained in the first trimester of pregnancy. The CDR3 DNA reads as TGTGCCAGCAGCTCTCTTAGGACAGGGGCGGATGAGCAGTTCTTC. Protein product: CASSSLRTGADEQFF.